A selection of T cell receptor beta chains follows, all from one sample in a study of blood T cell repertoires in COVID-19. Using immunoSEQ multiplex PCR, the repertoire was profiled, and TCRdb retains in-frame clones only, with some absent. This table holds roughly 160,000 clones, more than 65% found once. Sequencing was done on a sample of PBMCs or T cells enriched from blood (not recorded which). These TCRs come from a woman in her thirties or forties with acute COVID-19. Each CDR3 is given with its conserved first and last residue. D genes are given only for firm matches. Clone size is given for some rows only: seen once, a few or many times, or a class if the clone is expanded.

clone_size | j_call | d_call | cdr3_length | v_call | cdr3_aa | cdr3_nt
NA | TRBJ2-1 | TRBD2 | 15 | TRBV11-2 | CASSLFLAGGHEQFF | TGTGCCAGCAGCTTATTTCTAGCGGGAGGGCATGAGCAGTTCTTC
NA | TRBJ1-1 | NA | 15 | TRBV5-5 | CASSISTGTNTEAFF | TGTGCCAGCAGCATTTCGACAGGTACGAACACTGAAGCTTTCTTT
NA | TRBJ2-5 | NA | 15 | TRBV6-5 | CASSKQIQVGETQYF | TGTGCCAGCAGTAAACAGATACAGGTTGGGGAGACCCAGTACTTC
NA | TRBJ1-1 | NA | 15 | TRBV9 | CASSVGRTVNTEAFF | TGTGCCAGCAGCGTAGGACGGACAGTGAACACTGAAGCTTTCTTT
NA | TRBJ1-2 | NA | 14 | TRBV10-3 | CAIRAGGSVYGYTF | TGTGCCATCAGGGCAGGAGGTTCCGTCTATGGCTACACCTTC
NA | TRBJ1-5 | NA | 14 | TRBV3-1/TRBV3-2 | CASSQSGSNQPQHF | TGTGCCAGCAGCCAAAGCGGTAGCAATCAGCCCCAGCATTTT
NA | TRBJ2-6 | NA | 13 | TRBV19 | CASSKGRANVLTF | TGTGCCAGTAGTAAGGGGAGGGCCAACGTCCTGACTTTC
NA | TRBJ2-1 | TRBD2 | 14 | TRBV18 | CASSPGLAPNEQFF | TGTGCCAGCTCACCGGGACTAGCGCCTAATGAGCAGTTCTTC
NA | TRBJ1-2 | TRBD1 | 14 | TRBV7-9 | CASSWGTVNYGYTF | TGTGCCAGCAGCTGGGGGACAGTGAACTATGGCTACACCTTC
NA | TRBJ1-6 | TRBD1 | 16 | TRBV5-5 | CASSLEMDRHNSPLHF | TGTGCCAGCAGCTTGGAAATGGACAGGCATAATTCACCCCTCCACTTT
once | TRBJ2-6 | NA | 14 | TRBV30 | CACQQGTGANVLTF | TGTGCCTGCCAACAGGGAACCGGGGCCAACGTCCTGACTTTC
NA | TRBJ1-1 | NA | 13 | TRBV10-1 | CASSTHKNTEAFF | TGCGCCAGCAGTACCCACAAGAACACTGAAGCTTTCTTT
few | TRBJ2-7 | NA | 12 | TRBV6-2/TRBV6-3 | CASSERGGEQYF | TGTGCCAGCAGCGAACGAGGTGGCGAGCAGTACTTC
NA | TRBJ2-5 | TRBD1 | 14 | TRBV29-1 | CSVGQRRLQETQYF | TGCAGCGTGGGACAGCGGCGACTCCAAGAGACCCAGTACTTC
NA | TRBJ2-5 | NA | 11 | TRBV20-1 | CSAMGRETQYF | TGCAGTGCAATGGGGCGAGAGACCCAGTACTTC
few | TRBJ2-3 | TRBD2 | 14 | TRBV28 | CASSPQSPGGTQYF | TGTGCCAGCAGTCCCCAGAGTCCGGGGGGTACGCAGTATTTT
NA | TRBJ2-3 | TRBD2 | 19 | TRBV27 | CASGWRERSRVNVTDTQYF | TGTGCCAGCGGATGGCGGGAGAGAAGTCGGGTCAATGTCACAGATACGCAGTATTTT
NA | TRBJ2-3 | NA | 16 | TRBV7-6 | CASSLGGEPLQYTQYF | TGTGCCAGCAGCTTAGGGGGAGAACCTCTCCAATATACGCAGTATTTT
NA | TRBJ1-2 | TRBD1 | 15 | TRBV30 | CAWSRDRAESRGYTF | TGTGCCTGGAGTAGAGACAGGGCGGAATCGCGGGGCTACACCTTC
few | TRBJ2-1 | NA | 15 | TRBV7-8 | CASSARDGGGNEQFF | TGTGCCAGCAGCGCTCGGGATGGCGGAGGGAATGAGCAGTTCTTC